The 18 T cell receptor beta chains below all came from one sample that was sequenced in a study of tumor and adjacent non-tumor tissue in lung cancer. This sample's RNA came from whole unsorted tissue. Distant lung tissue was collected more than 3 cm away from the tumor edge. The library came from three nested PCR rounds adapted from ARM-PCR protocols. TCRdb ran MiXCR on the multiplex PCR reads and lists one entry per CDR3 protein. The sample lists about 67,000 distinct CDR3 sequences, about 77% seen once, with less than 50% in the top ten. The sequencing input was distant non-tumor lung tissue. These receptor sequences come from a man in his sixties with non-small cell lung cancer.

For this clonotype: An end of the junction does not agree with germline; a read error may underlie this. The chain uses TRBV11-1 and TRBJ2-5; no clear D gene. There are 14 residues in the CDR3. The germline V gene has CDR1 SGHAT and CDR2 FQDESV (reference sequence). The CDR3 bases are TGTGCCAGCAGCAAATACACGTACCGAGAGACCCAGCACTTC. It yields the protein CASSKYTYRETQHF.

This clonotype was recorded many times. The chain joins TRBV28 to TRBJ2-3; D is unresolved. This CDR3 is built from 12 residues. Germline V lookup: CDR1 MDHEN, CDR2 SYDVKM. The V end was cut by 8 bases, the J end by 2 bases, with 8 bases between. In nucleotides, the CDR3 is TGTGCCAGCTACTCCCCCACAGATACGCAGTATTTT. The encoded protein is CASYSPTDTQYF.

The table lists this clonotype with a few counts. Compared with germline, one end of the junction differs, possibly owing to a read error. The CDR3 DNA follows: TGCATCGTGGGGACAGGGGGCACTAATGATAAACTGTTTTTT. Residues: CIVGTGGTNDKLFF. The V and J genes are TRBV29-1 and TRBJ1-4; 12 bases line up with TRBD1. The CDR3 contains 14 residues. The germline V gene has CDR1 SQVTM and CDR2 ANQGSEA.

Comments on this clonotype: The junction does not match germline at one end; this may be a read error. The J gene is TRBJ2-3, the V gene TRBV6-2 or TRBV6-3, with D tentatively TRBD1 or TRBD2 (5 bases each). The germline V gene has CDR1 MNHEY and CDR2 SVGEGT. This CDR3 region has 14 residues. CDR3 residues: CASSPRRGEDTQYF. Here the CDR3 DNA reads TGTGCTAGCAGTCCCCGGAGAGGGGAAGATACGCAGTATTTT.

As regards this clonotype: One end of the junction varies from germline; a read error may be responsible. The chain couples TRBV28 to TRBJ1-3; possibly TRBD1 for D (6 bases). Germline CDR1 and CDR2: MDHEN and SYDVKM. CDR3 length: 13 residues. CDR3 sequence reads: CANTTGFRNSIYF. The CDR3 nucleotides read TGTGCCAATACCACAGGGTTTAGAAACTCCATATATTTT.

Points on this clonotype: No conserved phenylalanine or tryptophan ends this CDR3, so it is likely a read error. The chain joins TRBV11-2 to TRBJ2-7; the match to TRBD1 covers 7 bases. The CDR3 contains 14 residues. The germline CDR1 and CDR2 sequences are SGHAT and FQNNGV. CDR3 nucleotide sequence: TGTGCCAACAGCTATACCGGGACAGTTTACGAGCAGTACCTC. This translates into CANSYTGTVYEQYL.

This clonotype was detected only once. V and J are TRBV6-5 and TRBJ2-2; no clear D gene. CDR3 length: 13 residues. The V end lost 10 bases, the J end lost 7 bases, and 16 bases lay between the germline ends. The germline V gene has CDR1 MNHEY and CDR2 SVGAGI. Written as DNA, the CDR3 is TGTGCCATTACTTATAAGGCAGGCGGGGAGCTGTTTTTT. It yields the protein CAITYKAGGELFF.

Note on this clonotype: One junction end disagrees with the germline gene, perhaps due to a read error. V and J are TRBV19 and TRBJ2-3; D is unresolved. This CDR3 has 15 residues. CDR1 is LNHDA, CDR2 SQIVND, per germline (reference sequence). CDR3 sequence: CARSISRSVTDMQYF. The CDR3 DNA follows: TGTGCCAGAAGTATTTCGCGGTCGGTCACAGATATGCAGTATTTT. Supplemented by reference TRBV19 and TRBJ2-3, the full variable domain reads DGGITQSPKYLFRKEGQNVTLSCEQNLNHDAMYWYRQDPGQGLRLIYYSQIVNDFQKGDIAEGYSVSREKKESFPLTVTSAQKNPTAFYLCARSISRSVTDMQYFGPGTRLTVL.

The V call is TRBV13, the J call TRBJ1-1; D uncertain. The germline V and J ends were trimmed by 3 bases and 6 bases, with 11 bases remaining between them. Germline CDR1 is PRHDT and CDR2 is FYEKMQ (reference sequence). The CDR3 is made up of 13 amino acids. In nucleotides, the CDR3 is TGTGCCAGCAGCTTCACTCAAAACGCTGAAGCTTTCTTT. This gives the protein CASSFTQNAEAFF.

The V gene is TRBV29-1, the J gene TRBJ2-5; weak D call: TRBD2 (6 bases). Germline values: CDR1 SQVTM, CDR2 ANQGSEA. Trimming cost V 8 bases and J 4 bases, with 26 bases left between them. The CDR3 consists of 16 residues. The CDR3 DNA follows: TGCAGCATTGCCGGGGGAAACGGGCGGGGACGAGAGACCCAGTACTTC. This encodes CSIAGGNGRGRETQYF.

This clonotype was counted ten times or more. The gene calls are TRBV25-1 and TRBJ2-7; possibly TRBD2 for D (6 bases). CDR1 is MGHDK and CDR2 is SYGVNS in the germline V gene. V dropped 6 bases and J dropped 9 bases, with 15 bases sitting between them. The CDR3 covers 12 residues. The CDR3 reads CASRGGGDVQYF. CDR3 bases: TGTGCCAGCAGGGGCGGAGGGGACGTGCAGTACTTC.

This chain uses TRBV12-3 or TRBV12-4 with TRBJ1-1, with TRBD1 as a possible D gene (5 bases). The CDR3 covers 14 residues. V lost 9 bases, J lost 13 bases, and 27 bases lay in between. CDR3 in DNA: TGTGCCAGTAGTCTCCGGACAAGGGAGGGGTCAGGTTTCTTT. Amino acid sequence: CASSLRTREGSGFF.

The chain employs TRBV6-1 and TRBJ2-6; TRBD1 is a possible D gene (5 bases). Deletions cut 11 bases from V and 2 bases from J, with 16 bases between. From germline, CDR1 is MNHNS and CDR2 SASEGT. This CDR3 contains 15 residues. In DNA form, the CDR3 reads TGTGCCTGCGATGGGTCAGGGACTGGGGCCAACGTCCTGACTTTC. Encoded protein: CACDGSGTGANVLTF.

The table lists this clonotype with a count of one. This CDR3 fails to terminate in the conserved phenylalanine or tryptophan, so it likely reflects a read error. V is TRBV12-3 or TRBV12-4 and J is TRBJ2-1; TRBD2 matches 7 bases. The CDR3 has 14 residues. The CDR3 loop is CASGLGGRVHEQFS. DNA for the CDR3: TGTGCCAGCGGTTTGGGCGGGAGAGTCCATGAGCAGTTCTCC.

The rearrangement links TRBV6-4 to TRBJ2-1; the D is unclear. Germline assignment: CDR1 MRHNA and CDR2 SNTAGT. V lost 5 bases and J lost 10, with 15 bases in between. The CDR3 extends over 13 amino acids. As DNA, the CDR3 is TGTGCCAGCAGTCCTAGGGCCAGCAGGGAGCAGTTCTTC. It specifies CASSPRASREQFF.

This clonotype was picked up many times. V and J are TRBV7-9 and TRBJ2-3; 7 bases align to TRBD2. This CDR3 is 14 amino acids long. Germline loops: CDR1 SEHNR, CDR2 FQNEAQ (reference sequence). J gave up 3 bases and V 1 base, and 1 base lay outside the gene matches. The CDR3 DNA is TGTGCCAGCAGCTTAGGGCGGGGGACAGATACGCAGTATTTT. It translates to CASSLGRGTDTQYF.

This clonotype has ten or more counts. The J gene is TRBJ1-2, the V gene TRBV7-8; D is ambiguous. This CDR3 spans 14 amino acids. CDR1 is SGHVS and CDR2 is FQNEAQ in the germline V gene. Trimming pared 1 base from V and 3 bases from J, leaving 9 bases between. This CDR3 reads CASSLEGGDYGYTF. CDR3 DNA: TGTGCCAGCAGCTTAGAGGGTGGAGACTATGGCTACACCTTC. Combining the CDR3 with reference TRBV7-8 and TRBJ1-2 gives the whole variable domain GAGVSQSPRYKVAKRGQDVALRCDPISGHVSLFWYQQALGQGPEFLTYFQNEAQLDKSGLPSDRFFAERPEGSVSTLKIQRTQQEDSAVYLCASSLEGGDYGYTFGSGTRLTVV.

To note about this clonotype: A read error may account for a junction end that differs from germline. This chain links TRBV7-9 with TRBJ1-4, with D possibly matching TRBD1 (6 bases). The CDR3 totals 17 residues. Germline CDR1 reads SEHNR; CDR2 reads FQNEAQ (reference sequence). The CDR3 reads CASSLDGGLPTNEKLFF. The CDR3 nucleotides read TGTGCCAGCAGCTTAGACGGGGGGCTCCCAACTAATGAAAAACTATTTTTT. Complete variable domain (other parts from reference TRBV7-9 and TRBJ1-4): DTGVSQNPRHKITKRGQNVTFRCDPISEHNRLYWYRQTLGQGPEFLTYFQNEAQLEKSRLLSDRFSAERPKGSFSTLEIQRTEQGDSAMYLCASSLDGGLPTNEKLFFGSGTQLSVL.